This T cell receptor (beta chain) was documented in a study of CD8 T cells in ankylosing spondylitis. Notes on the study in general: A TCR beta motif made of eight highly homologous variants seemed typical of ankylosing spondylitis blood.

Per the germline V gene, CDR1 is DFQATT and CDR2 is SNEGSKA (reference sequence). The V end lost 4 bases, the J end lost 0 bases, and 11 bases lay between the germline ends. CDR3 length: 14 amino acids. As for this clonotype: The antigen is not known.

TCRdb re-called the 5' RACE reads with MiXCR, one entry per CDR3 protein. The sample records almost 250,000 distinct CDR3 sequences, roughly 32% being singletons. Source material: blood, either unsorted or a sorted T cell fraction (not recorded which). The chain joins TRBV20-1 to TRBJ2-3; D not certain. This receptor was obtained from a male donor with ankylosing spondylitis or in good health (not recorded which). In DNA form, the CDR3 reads TGCAGTGCTATTGGGCCCCCTAGCACAGATACGCAGTATTTT. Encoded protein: CSAIGPPSTDTQYF.